This TCR beta chain was identified in a study of neurological immune-mediated disorders. In its sample, this clonotype was seen a few times. Around 900,000 sorted CD4+ or CD8+ T cells made each library. The cDNA was generated by 5'RACE with 10-nucleotide random UMIs. Every sequencing run returned over 190 million TCR-beta sequences, which were derived from 15-18 subjects. One entry per CDR3 protein results from TCRdb running MiXCR on the 5' RACE reads. The table includes about 55,000 distinct CDR3 sequences, about 4.2% detected once. Germline V gives CDR1 SGDLS, CDR2 YYNGEE. The CDR3 has 14 residues. V shed 4 bases and J shed 4 bases, with 14 bases lying between them.

The sample comprised CD4+ T cells from blood. The origin of this receptor is a woman aged 40 to 50 with multiple sclerosis. This chain links TRBV9 with TRBJ1-1; D not resolved. CDR3 sequence: CASSLRQVGTEAFF. The CDR3 DNA follows: TGTGCCAGCAGCCTACGGCAGGTGGGCACTGAAGCTTTCTTT.